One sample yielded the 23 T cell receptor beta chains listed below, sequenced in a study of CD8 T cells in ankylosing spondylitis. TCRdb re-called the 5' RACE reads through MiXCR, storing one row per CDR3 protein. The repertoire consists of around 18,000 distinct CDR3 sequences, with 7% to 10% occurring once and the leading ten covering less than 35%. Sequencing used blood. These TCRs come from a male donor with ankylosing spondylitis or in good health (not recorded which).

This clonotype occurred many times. CDR3 nucleotides: TGTGCCATCAGTGAGTTGTGGACAGGAGGCACCGGGGAGCTGTTTTTT. Translated, it gives CAISELWTGGTGELFF. This sequence joins TRBV10-3 and TRBJ2-2; 7 bases line up with TRBD1. The V gene's germline CDR1 is ENHRY and CDR2 SYGVKD. This CDR3 has 16 amino acids. With 1 base clipped from V and 4 bases from J, the junction kept 6 bases outside the gene matches.

CDR3 sequence reads: CASSLALAPTGELFF. Written as DNA, the CDR3 is TGTGCCAGCAGCTTGGCATTAGCGCCCACCGGGGAGCTGTTTTTT. The chain is built from TRBV7-2 and TRBJ2-2; tentatively, D is TRBD2 (5 bases). The germline V gene encodes CDR1 SGHTA and CDR2 FQGNSA. The CDR3 is 15 residues long. Trimming shortened V by 3 bases and J by 4 bases, and 12 bases separated the two germline ends. The whole variable domain, remainder taken from reference TRBV7-2 and TRBJ2-2, is GAGVSQSPSNKVTEKGKDVELRCDPISGHTALYWYRQSLGQGLEFLIYFQGNSAPDKSGLPSDRFSAERTGGSVSTLTIQRTQQEDSAVYLCASSLALAPTGELFFGEGSRLTVL.

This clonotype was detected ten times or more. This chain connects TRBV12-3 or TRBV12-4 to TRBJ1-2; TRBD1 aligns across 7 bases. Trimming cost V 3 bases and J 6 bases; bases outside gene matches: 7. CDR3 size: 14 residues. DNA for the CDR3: TGTGCCAGCAGTTTTCGGGACAGCTTAAATGGCTACACCTTC. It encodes CASSFRDSLNGYTF.

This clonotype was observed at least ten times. The chain's CDR3 is CASSTQGPTEAFF. CDR3 coding DNA: TGTGCCAGCAGCACACAGGGCCCCACTGAAGCTTTCTTT. The V and J genes are TRBV3-1 and TRBJ1-1; tentatively, D is TRBD1 (6 bases). The CDR3 totals 13 residues. The V end lost 5 bases, the J end lost 4 bases, and 11 bases lay between the germline ends. Germline lookup yields CDR1 LGHDT and CDR2 YNNKEL (reference sequence).

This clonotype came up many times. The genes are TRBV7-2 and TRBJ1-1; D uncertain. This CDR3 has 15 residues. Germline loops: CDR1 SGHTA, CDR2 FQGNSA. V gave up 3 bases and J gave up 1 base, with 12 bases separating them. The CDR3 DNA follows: TGTGCCAGCAGCTTGTTTAAAGGGAAGAACACTGAAGCTTTCTTT. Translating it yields CASSLFKGKNTEAFF.

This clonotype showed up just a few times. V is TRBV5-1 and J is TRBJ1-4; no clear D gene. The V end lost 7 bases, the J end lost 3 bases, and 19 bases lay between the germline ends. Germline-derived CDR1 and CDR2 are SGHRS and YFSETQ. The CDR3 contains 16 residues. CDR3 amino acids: CASQVRGVSANEKLFF. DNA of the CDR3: TGCGCCAGCCAGGTCCGCGGGGTTTCGGCTAATGAAAAACTGTTTTTT.

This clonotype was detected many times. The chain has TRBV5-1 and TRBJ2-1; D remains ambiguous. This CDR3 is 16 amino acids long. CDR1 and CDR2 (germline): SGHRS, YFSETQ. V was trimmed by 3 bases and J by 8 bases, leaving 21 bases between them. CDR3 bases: TGCGCCAGCAGCTCCCAAACGCGGCAGGCGGTAGATGAGCAGTTCTTC. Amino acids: CASSSQTRQAVDEQFF. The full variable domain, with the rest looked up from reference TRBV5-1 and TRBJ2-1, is KAGVTQTPRYLIKTRGQQVTLSCSPISGHRSVSWYQQTPGQGLQFLFEYFSETQRNKGNFPGRFSGRQFSNSRSEMNVSTLELGDSALYLCASSSQTRQAVDEQFFGPGTRLTVL.

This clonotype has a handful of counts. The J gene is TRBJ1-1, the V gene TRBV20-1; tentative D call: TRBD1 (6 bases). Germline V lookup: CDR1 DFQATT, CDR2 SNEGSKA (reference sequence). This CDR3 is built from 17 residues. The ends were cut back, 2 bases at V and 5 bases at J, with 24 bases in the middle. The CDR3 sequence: CSARPPTAGALGTEAFF. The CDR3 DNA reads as TGCAGTGCTAGACCTCCCACGGCGGGGGCGCTTGGGACTGAAGCTTTCTTT.

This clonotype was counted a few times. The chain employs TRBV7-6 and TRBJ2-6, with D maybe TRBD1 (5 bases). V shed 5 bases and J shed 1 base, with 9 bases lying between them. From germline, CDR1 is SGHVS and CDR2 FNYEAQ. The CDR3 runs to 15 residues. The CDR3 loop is CASSAAGSGANVLTF. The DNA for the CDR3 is TGTGCCAGCAGCGCGGCAGGGTCTGGGGCCAACGTCCTGACTTTC.

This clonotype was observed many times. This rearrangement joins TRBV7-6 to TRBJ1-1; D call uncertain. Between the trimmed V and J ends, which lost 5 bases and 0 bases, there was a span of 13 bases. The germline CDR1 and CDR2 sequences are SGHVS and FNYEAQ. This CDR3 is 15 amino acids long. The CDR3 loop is CASSRRDGMNTEAFF. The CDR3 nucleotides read TGTGCCAGCAGCCGTCGCGACGGAATGAACACTGAAGCTTTCTTT.

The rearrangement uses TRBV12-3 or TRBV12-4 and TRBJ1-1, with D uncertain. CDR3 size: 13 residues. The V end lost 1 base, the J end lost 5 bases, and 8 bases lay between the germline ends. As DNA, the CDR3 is TGTGCCAGCAGTTTAGGCCAATGGACTGAAGCTTTCTTT. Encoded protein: CASSLGQWTEAFF.

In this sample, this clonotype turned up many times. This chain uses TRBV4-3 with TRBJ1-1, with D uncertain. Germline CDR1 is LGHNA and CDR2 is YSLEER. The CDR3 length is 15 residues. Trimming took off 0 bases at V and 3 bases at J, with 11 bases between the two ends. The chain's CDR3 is CASSQDLDGDTEAFF. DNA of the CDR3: TGCGCCAGCAGCCAAGACCTAGACGGCGACACTGAAGCTTTCTTT.

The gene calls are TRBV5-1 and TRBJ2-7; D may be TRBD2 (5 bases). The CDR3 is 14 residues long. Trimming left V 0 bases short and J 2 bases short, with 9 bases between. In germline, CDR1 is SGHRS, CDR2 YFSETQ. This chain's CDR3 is CASSLEGATYEQYF. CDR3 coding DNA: TGCGCCAGCAGCTTGGAGGGAGCCACCTACGAGCAGTACTTC.

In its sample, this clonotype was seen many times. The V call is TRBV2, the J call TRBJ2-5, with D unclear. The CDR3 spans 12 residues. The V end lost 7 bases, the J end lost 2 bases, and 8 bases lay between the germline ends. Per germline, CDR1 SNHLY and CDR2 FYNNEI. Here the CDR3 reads CASNGDQETQYF. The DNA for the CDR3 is TGTGCCAGCAACGGAGATCAAGAGACCCAGTACTTC.

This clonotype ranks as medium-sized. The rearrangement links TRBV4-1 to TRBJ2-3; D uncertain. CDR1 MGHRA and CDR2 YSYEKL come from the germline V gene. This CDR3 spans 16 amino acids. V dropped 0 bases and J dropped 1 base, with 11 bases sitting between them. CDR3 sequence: CASSQDLRIRTDTQYF. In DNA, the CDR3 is TGCGCCAGCAGCCAAGATCTACGGATTCGCACAGATACGCAGTATTTT.

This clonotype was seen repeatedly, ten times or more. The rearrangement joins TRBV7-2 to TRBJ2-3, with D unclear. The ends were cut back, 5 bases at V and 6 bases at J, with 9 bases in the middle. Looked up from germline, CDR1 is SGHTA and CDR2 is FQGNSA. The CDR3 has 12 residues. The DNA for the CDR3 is TGTGCCAGCAGCCTGTCTAGGGATACGCAGTATTTT. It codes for CASSLSRDTQYF. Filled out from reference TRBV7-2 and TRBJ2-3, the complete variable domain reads GAGVSQSPSNKVTEKGKDVELRCDPISGHTALYWYRQSLGQGLEFLIYFQGNSAPDKSGLPSDRFSAERTGGSVSTLTIQRTQQEDSAVYLCASSLSRDTQYFGPGTRLTVL.

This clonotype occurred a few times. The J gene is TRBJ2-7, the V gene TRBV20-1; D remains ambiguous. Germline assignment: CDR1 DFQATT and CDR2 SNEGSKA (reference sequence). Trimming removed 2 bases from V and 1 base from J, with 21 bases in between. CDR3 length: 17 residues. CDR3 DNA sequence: TGCAGTGCTAGAAATATCCGGGCCTCGCCATTTTCCTACGAGCAGTACTTC. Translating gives CSARNIRASPFSYEQYF.

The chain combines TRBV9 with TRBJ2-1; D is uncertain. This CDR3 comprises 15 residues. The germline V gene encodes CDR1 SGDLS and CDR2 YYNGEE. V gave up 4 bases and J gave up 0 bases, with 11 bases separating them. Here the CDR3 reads CASSPLSGSYNEQFF. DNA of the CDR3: TGTGCCAGCAGCCCCCTGTCCGGCTCCTACAATGAGCAGTTCTTC.

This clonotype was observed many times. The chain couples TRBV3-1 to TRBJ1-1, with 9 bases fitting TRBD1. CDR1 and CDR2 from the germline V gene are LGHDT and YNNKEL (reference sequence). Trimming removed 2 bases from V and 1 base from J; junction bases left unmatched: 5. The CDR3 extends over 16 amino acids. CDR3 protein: CASSQRDRGTNTEAFF. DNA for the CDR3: TGTGCCAGCAGCCAAAGAGACAGGGGGACGAACACTGAAGCTTTCTTT.

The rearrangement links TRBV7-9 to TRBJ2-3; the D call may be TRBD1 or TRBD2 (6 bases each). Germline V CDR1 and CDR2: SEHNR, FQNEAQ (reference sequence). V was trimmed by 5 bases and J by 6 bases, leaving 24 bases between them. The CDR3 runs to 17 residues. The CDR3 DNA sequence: TGTGCCAGCAGCCGGACAGTCGGGGGCAGTTTTGCGGATACGCAGTATTTT. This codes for CASSRTVGGSFADTQYF.

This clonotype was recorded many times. In nucleotides, the CDR3 is TGCAGTGCTAGAGATGTGGGCCCCTCCGGCCCTGAGCAGTTCTTC. It specifies CSARDVGPSGPEQFF. The chain recombines TRBV20-1 with TRBJ2-1; no clear D. This CDR3 is 15 amino acids long. Germline loops: CDR1 DFQATT, CDR2 SNEGSKA (reference sequence). Trimming left V 0 bases short and J 9 bases short, with 18 bases between.

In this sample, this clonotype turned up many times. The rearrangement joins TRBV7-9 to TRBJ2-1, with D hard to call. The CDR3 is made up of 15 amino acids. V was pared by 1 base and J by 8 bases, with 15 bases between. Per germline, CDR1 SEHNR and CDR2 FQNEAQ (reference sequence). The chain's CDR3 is CASSLGGVPSDEQFF. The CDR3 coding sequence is TGTGCCAGCAGCTTAGGTGGGGTCCCATCCGATGAGCAGTTCTTC.

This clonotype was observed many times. DNA of the CDR3: TGTGCCAGCAGCTTAGCGGGGGGGCCCCAGCATTTT. Its translation is CASSLAGGPQHF. The genes are TRBV7-9 and TRBJ1-5; D is possibly TRBD1 (5 bases). The CDR3 contains 12 residues. In germline, CDR1 is SEHNR, CDR2 FQNEAQ (reference sequence). V lost 0 bases, J lost 9 bases, and 6 bases lay in between.